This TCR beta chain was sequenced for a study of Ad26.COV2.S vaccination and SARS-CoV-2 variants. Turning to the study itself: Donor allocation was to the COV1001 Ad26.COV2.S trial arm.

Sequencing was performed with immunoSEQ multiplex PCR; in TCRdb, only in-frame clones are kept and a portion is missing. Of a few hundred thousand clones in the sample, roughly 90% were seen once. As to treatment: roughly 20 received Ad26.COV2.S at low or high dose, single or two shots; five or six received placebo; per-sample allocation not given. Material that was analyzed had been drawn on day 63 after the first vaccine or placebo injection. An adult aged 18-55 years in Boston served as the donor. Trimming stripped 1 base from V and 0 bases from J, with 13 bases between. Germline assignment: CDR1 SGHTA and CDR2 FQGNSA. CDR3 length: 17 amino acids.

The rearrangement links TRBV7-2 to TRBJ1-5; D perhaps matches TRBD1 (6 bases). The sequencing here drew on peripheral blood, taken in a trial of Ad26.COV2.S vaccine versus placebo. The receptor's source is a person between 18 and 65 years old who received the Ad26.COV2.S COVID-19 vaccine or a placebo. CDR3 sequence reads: CASSLVGTPYSNQPQHF. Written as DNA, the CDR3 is TGTGCCAGCAGCTTAGTCGGGACACCTTATAGCAATCAGCCCCAGCATTTT.